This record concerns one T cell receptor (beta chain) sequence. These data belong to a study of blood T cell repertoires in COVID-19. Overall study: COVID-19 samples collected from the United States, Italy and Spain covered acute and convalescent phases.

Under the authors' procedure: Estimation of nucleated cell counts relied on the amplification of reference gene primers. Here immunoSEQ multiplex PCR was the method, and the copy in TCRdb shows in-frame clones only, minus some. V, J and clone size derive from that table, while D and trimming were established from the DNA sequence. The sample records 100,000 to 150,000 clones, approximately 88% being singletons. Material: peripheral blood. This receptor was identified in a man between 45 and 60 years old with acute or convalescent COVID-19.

The CDR3 reads CASSLGPGLAGGQQYF. DNA for the CDR3: TGCGCCAGCAGCTTGGGACCGGGACTAGCGGGGGGCCAGCAGTATTTT. The genes are TRBV5-1 and TRBJ2-3; 15 bases match TRBD2. V gave up 0 bases and J gave up 11 bases; unmatched junction bases: 7. CDR1 is SGHRS, CDR2 YFSETQ, per germline. The CDR3 runs to 16 residues. Variable domain in full (rest from reference TRBV5-1 and TRBJ2-3): KAGVTQTPRYLIKTRGQQVTLSCSPISGHRSVSWYQQTPGQGLQFLFEYFSETQRNKGNFPGRFSGRQFSNSRSEMNVSTLELGDSALYLCASSLGPGLAGGQQYFGPGTRLTVL.